The clone carrying this TCR beta chain has only a few counts. Its antigen is still unknown. Germline CDR1 and CDR2: DFQATT and SNEGSKA (reference sequence). This CDR3 region has 13 residues. The germline V and J ends were trimmed by 5 bases and 5 bases, with 14 bases remaining between them. This sample was taken from a study of T cells after yellow fever vaccination. Study in general: Preparation of fractions with low cell numbers was performed using SMART-Seq v4 Ultra Low Input.

Study-level findings and limits: By day 5 rather than day 15, the secondary response had peaked, though it was weaker. Contamination of FACS-sorted repertoires by abundant clonotypes from the bulk population could occur.

Generation of TCR cDNA used 5'RACE template switching (which added a universal primer site and UMIs). TCRdb ran MiXCR on the 5' RACE reads and lists one entry per CDR3 protein. The sample lists some 500,000 distinct CDR3 sequences, roughly 14% seen once, with around 15% in the top ten. The chain combines TRBV20-1 with TRBJ2-3; D is unresolved. The sequenced sample was PBMCs, obtained on the day of the yellow fever booster vaccination. The sequence derives from a man aged 25 to 40 who received the YFV17D yellow fever vaccine. CDR3 protein: CSAPGVPQDTQYF. CDR3 DNA sequence: TGCAGTGCTCCCGGAGTTCCCCAAGATACGCAGTATTTT.